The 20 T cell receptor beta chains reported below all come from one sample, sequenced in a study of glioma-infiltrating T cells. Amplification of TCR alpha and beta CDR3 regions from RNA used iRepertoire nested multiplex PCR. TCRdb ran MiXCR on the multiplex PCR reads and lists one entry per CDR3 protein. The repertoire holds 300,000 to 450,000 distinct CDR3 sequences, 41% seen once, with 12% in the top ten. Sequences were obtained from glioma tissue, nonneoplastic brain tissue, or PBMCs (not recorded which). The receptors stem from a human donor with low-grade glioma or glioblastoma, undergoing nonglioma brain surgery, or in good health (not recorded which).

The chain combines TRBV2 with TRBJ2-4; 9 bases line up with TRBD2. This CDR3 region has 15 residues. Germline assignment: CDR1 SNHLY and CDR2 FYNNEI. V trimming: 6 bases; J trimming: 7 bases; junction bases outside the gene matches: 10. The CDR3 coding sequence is TGTGCCAGCAGGCTTATAGCGGGAGTCGTTAACATTCAGTACTTC. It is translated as CASRLIAGVVNIQYF. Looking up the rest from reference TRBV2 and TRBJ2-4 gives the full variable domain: EPEVTQTPSHQVTQMGQEVILRCVPISNHLYFYWYRQILGQKVEFLVSFYNNEISEKSEIFDDQFSVERPDGSNFTLKIRSTKLEDSAMYFCASRLIAGVVNIQYFGAGTRLSVL.

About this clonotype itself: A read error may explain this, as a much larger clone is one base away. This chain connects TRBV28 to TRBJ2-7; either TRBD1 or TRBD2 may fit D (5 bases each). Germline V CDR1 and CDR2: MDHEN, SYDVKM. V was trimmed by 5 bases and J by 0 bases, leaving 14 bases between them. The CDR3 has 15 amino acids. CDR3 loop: CASSVYGAVSYEQYF. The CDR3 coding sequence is TGTGCCAGCAGTGTCTACGGGGCGGTCTCCTACGAGCAGTACTTC.

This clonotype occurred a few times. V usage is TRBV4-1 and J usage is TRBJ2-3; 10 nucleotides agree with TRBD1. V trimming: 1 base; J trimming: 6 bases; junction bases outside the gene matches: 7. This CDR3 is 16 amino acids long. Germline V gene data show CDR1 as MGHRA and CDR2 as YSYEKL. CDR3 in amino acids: CASSQVDRGNRDTQYF. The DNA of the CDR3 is TGCGCCAGCAGCCAAGTGGACAGGGGGAATAGGGATACGCAGTATTTT.

The CDR3 DNA reads as TGCAGTTCTTGGAGAGGCCAGCAGTACTTC. This encodes CSSWRGQQYF. The V call is TRBV20-1, the J call TRBJ2-7, with no clear D. Per the germline V gene, CDR1 is DFQATT and CDR2 is SNEGSKA (reference sequence). V gave up 8 bases and J gave up 8 bases, with 13 bases separating them. The CDR3 covers 10 residues.

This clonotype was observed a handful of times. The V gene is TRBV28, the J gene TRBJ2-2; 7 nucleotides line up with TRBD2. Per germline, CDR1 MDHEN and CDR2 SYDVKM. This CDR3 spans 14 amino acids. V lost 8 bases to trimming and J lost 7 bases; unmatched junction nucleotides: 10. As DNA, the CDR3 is TGTGCCAGCGTCGAGCGGGGTCTGGGCGGGGAGCTGTTTTTT. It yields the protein CASVERGLGGELFF.

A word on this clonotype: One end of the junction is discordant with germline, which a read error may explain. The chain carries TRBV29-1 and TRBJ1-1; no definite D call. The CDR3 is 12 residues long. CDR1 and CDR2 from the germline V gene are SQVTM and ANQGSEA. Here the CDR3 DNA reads TGCTCGAATACTGCCATGAACACTGAAGCTTACTTT. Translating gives CSNTAMNTEAYF.

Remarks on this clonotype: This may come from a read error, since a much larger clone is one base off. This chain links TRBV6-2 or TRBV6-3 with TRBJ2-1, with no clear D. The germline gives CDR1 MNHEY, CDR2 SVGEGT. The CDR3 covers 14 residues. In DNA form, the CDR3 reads TGTGCCAGCAATTACGCGGAGTCCTACAATGAGCAGTTCTTC. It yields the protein CASNYAESYNEQFF.

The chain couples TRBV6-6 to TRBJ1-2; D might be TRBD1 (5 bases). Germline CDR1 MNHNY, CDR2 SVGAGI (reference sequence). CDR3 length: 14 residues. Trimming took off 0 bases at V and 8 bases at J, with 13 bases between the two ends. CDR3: CASSYSSRVGGYTF. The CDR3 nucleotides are TGTGCCAGCAGTTACTCGAGCAGGGTGGGAGGCTACACCTTC.

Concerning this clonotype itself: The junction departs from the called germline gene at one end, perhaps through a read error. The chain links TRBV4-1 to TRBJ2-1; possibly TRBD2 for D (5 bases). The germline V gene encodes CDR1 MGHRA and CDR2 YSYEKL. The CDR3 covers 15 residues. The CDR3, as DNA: TGCGCCGGCAGCCAAGGCTCCCTCAAGGAGGAAGAGCAGTTCTTC. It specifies CAGSQGSLKEEEQFF.

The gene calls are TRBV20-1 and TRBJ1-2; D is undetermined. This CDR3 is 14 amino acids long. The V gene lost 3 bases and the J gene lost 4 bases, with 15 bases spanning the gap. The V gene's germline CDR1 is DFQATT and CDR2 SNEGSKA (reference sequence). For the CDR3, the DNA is TGCAGTGCTAGGTCCTCACCGAGTCCCTATGGCTACACCTTC. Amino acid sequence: CSARSSPSPYGYTF.

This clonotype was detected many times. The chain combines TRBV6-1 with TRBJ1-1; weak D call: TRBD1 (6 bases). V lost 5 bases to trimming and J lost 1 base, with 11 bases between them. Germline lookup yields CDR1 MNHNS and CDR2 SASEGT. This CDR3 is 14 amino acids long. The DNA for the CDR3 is TGTGCCAGCAGTAAGGGACATTGGAACACTGAAGCTTTCTTT. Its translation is CASSKGHWNTEAFF.

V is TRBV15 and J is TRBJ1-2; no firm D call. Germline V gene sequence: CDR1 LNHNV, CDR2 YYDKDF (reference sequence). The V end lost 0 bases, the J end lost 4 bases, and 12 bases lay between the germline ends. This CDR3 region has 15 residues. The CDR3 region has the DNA TGTGCCACCAGCAGAGATCTTCGAATGAGCTATGGCTACACCTTC. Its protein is CATSRDLRMSYGYTF. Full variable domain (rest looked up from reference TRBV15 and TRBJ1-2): DAMVIQNPRYQVTQFGKPVTLSCSQTLNHNVMYWYQQKSSQAPKLLFHYYDKDFNNEADTPDNFQSRRPNTSFCFLDIRSPGLGDTAMYLCATSRDLRMSYGYTFGSGTRLTVV.

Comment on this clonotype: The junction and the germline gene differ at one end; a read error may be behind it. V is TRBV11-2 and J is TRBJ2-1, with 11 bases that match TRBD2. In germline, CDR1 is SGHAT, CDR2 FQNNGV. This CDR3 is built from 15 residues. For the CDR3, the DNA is TGCGCCAGCAGCCGCCGACTAGCGGGATCGGGTGATCAGTTCTTC. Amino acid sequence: CASSRRLAGSGDQFF.

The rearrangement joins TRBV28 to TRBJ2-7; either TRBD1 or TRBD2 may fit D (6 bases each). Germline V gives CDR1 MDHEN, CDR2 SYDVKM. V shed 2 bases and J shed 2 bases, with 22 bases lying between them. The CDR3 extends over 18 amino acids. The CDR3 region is CASSLRLGGGGAPYEQYF. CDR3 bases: TGTGCCAGCAGTTTAAGGCTTGGGGGCGGAGGGGCCCCCTACGAGCAGTACTTC.

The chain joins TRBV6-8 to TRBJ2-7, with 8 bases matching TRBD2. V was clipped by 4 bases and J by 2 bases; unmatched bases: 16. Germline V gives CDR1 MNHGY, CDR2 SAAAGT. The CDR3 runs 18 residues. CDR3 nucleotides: TGTGCCAGCAGTTGCTCGACGGGGGGGACTAGGGGCGCCTACGAGCAGTACTTC. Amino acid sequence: CASSCSTGGTRGAYEQYF.

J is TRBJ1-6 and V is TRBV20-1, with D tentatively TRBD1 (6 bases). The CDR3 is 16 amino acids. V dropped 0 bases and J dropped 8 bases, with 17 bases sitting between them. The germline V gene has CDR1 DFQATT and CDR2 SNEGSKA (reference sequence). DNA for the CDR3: TGCAGTGCTAGAGATCCTTATGCAGGGGAGCATTCACCCCTCCACTTT. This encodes CSARDPYAGEHSPLHF.

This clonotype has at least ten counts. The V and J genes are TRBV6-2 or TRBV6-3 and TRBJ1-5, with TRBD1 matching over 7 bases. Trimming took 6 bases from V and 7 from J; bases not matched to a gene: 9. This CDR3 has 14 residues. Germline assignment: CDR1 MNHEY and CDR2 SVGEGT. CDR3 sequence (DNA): TGTGCCAGCAGCCACGGAGGGGGCGGGCAGCCCCAGCATTTT. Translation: CASSHGGGGQPQHF.

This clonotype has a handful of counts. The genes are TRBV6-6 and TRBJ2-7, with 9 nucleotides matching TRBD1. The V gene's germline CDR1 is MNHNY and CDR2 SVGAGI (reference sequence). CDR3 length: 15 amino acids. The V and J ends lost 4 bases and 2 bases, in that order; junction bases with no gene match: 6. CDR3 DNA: TGTGCCAGCAGTTCCGACAGGGGGAGGACCTACGAGCAGTACTTC. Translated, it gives CASSSDRGRTYEQYF.

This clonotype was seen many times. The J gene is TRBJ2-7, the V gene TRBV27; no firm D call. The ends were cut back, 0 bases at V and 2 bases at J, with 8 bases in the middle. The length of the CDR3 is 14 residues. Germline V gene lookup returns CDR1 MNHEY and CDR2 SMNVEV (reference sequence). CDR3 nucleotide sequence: TGTGCCAGCAGTTTATCCCCAGGCACCTACGAGCAGTACTTC. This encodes CASSLSPGTYEQYF.

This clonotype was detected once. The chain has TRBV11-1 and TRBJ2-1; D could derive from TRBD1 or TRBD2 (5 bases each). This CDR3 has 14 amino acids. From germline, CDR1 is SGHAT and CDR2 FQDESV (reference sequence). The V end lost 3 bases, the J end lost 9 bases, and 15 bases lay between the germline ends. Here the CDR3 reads CASSFGASRGEQFF. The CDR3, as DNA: TGTGCCAGCAGCTTTGGGGCTAGCCGGGGTGAGCAGTTCTTC.